This TCR beta chain was sequenced during a study of cytomegalovirus exposure and HLA in healthy donors. Overall study context: A previous analysis identified around 120 million unique TCR beta sequences derived from around 200 million T cells. Whole-study results and caveats: Sequencing likely generated an artifact that appeared as a cluster of highly shared sequence variants. Later analysis demonstrated an association between a missense DCLRE1C variant and TCR beta V- and J-gene trimming. Being productive about 87% or about 30% of the time was typical of most TCR beta V segments in an earlier analysis.

Notes on this clone: Its specificity is unknown.

This CDR3 is built from 13 residues. Trimming left V 10 bases short and J 10 bases short, with 22 bases between. Germline V gives CDR1 MNHEY, CDR2 SVGAGI. In the PCR, 60 Vbeta and 13 Jbeta primers were used. Produced via immunoSEQ multiplex PCR; TCRdb's table is partial and in-frame only. The table shows approximately 180,000 clones, with approximately 84% occurring only once. The clonotype originates from a girl in the first two years of life in good health and CMV-seronegative. V usage is TRBV6-5 and J usage is TRBJ1-1, with D perhaps TRBD1 (5 bases). The sequenced sample was PBMCs. CDR3 DNA: TGTGCCACCTACCCACAGCCAGACAGTCGAGCTTTCTTT. Encoded protein: CATYPQPDSRAFF.